This T cell receptor (beta chain) was obtained from a study of type 1 regulatory T cells. Looking at the study overall: T-allo10 is an in vitro-generated, Tr1-enriched CD4 T cell product specific for alloantigen. Findings and limits, study-wide: Compared with non-type 1 regulatory T cells, type 1 regulatory T cells showed a more restricted TCR repertoire.

Turning to this clonotype: Its antigen is as yet unknown.

The CDR3 has 18 amino acids. Germline V gene data show CDR1 as SGHTA and CDR2 as FQGNSA. Trimming shortened V by 7 bases and J by 5 bases, and 27 bases separated the two germline ends. TCRdb reprocessed the reads with MiXCR, giving one entry per CDR3 protein. The profile covers under 75,000 distinct CDR3 sequences, with 20% to 25% appearing a single time and 8% to 9% taken by the ten largest. This sequence was found in a human donor in good health. The rearrangement uses TRBV7-2 and TRBJ2-1; D gene uncertain. Source material: cultured type 1 regulatory T (Tr1) cells, either the whole culture or a sorted fraction (not recorded which). The CDR3 protein is CTSTPDERGRLKNNEQFF. Written as DNA, the CDR3 is TGTACCAGCACCCCCGACGAAAGAGGACGGCTTAAAAACAATGAGCAGTTCTTC. The complete variable domain, with remaining parts taken from reference TRBV7-2 and TRBJ2-1, reads GAGVSQSPSNKVTEKGKDVELRCDPISGHTALYWYRQSLGQGLEFLIYFQGNSAPDKSGLPSDRFSAERTGGSVSTLTIQRTQQEDSAVYLCTSTPDERGRLKNNEQFFGPGTRLTVL.